Listed here are 32 T cell receptor beta chains from one sample, sequenced in a study of blood T cells in healthy people across ages (dated by TCRdb to about 2015). Libraries were built with 5' RACE. Instrument on record: Illumina HiSeq 2500. A second roughly 6 to 12 cycle PCR used a sample-barcoded 5' primer and a J-beta primer mix. TCRdb itself trimmed the public reads at Q25 with fastp, ran MiXCR and retained productive beta chains. Each CDR3 protein appears once, grouped with its most common genes and DNA. The sample table contains about 1.7 million distinct CDR3 sequences; only one count was recorded for about 28% of them. The biggest ten clones account for approximately 7.7% of the sample. The sequenced material came from blood. These receptors originate from a woman between 25 and 40 years old in good health.

This clonotype has a handful of counts. The chain carries TRBV29-1 and TRBJ1-1; D is perhaps TRBD1 (6 bases). The CDR3 covers 15 residues. The germline CDR1 and CDR2 sequences are SQVTM and ANQGSEA. The V end lost 1 base, the J end lost 2 bases, and 14 bases lay between the germline ends. CDR3 sequence reads: CSVEGGQGLNTEAFF. CDR3 sequence (DNA): TGCAGCGTTGAAGGGGGGCAGGGTCTTAACACTGAAGCTTTCTTT.

The V call is TRBV7-9, the J call TRBJ2-7; TRBD2 matches 12 bases. After removal of 1 base from V and 6 bases from J, the junction contained 7 bases not matched to a gene. The CDR3 extends over 16 amino acids. Looked up from germline, CDR1 is SEHNR and CDR2 is FQNEAQ (reference sequence). The CDR3 region is CASSLVSSGRGSEQYF. Here the CDR3 DNA reads TGTGCCAGCAGCTTAGTGTCTAGCGGGAGGGGCAGCGAGCAGTACTTC.

This clonotype was recorded many times. The CDR3 sequence: CSHPNEGYNEQFF. CDR3 DNA: TGCAGCCACCCCAATGAGGGATACAATGAGCAGTTCTTC. This sequence joins TRBV29-1 and TRBJ2-1; D possibly corresponds to TRBD2 (5 bases). V lost 8 bases, J lost 4 bases, and 15 bases lay in between. This CDR3 contains 13 residues. Germline-derived CDR1 and CDR2 are SQVTM and ANQGSEA.

This clonotype was observed a single time. CDR3 protein: CASSSYQETQFF. CDR3 DNA: TGTGCCAGCTCAAGCTACCAAGAGACCCAGTTCTTC. The chain recombines TRBV18 with TRBJ2-5; D is unresolved. The J call may be wrong; the DNA end is better matched by TRBJ2-1. The CDR3 sequence is 12 residues long. CDR1 is KGHSH and CDR2 is LQKENI in the germline V gene.

Remarks on this clonotype: Without the conserved terminal phenylalanine or tryptophan, this CDR3 likely stems from a read error. No DNA is shown, since the ends of the CDR3 on it are uncertain; the CDR3 is the one TCRdb lists. CDR3 sequence reads: CASSKVRMKGGETQYL. The chain is built from TRBV21-1 and TRBJ2-5; the table names TRBD2, a call not compared with the DNA. TRBV21-1 is a pseudogene. 16 amino acids form the CDR3, both terminal residues included.

The CDR3 DNA reads TGTGCCAGCAGTTACTTAGCGGGAGGTGAGCAGTACTTC. It specifies CASSYLAGGEQYF. The chain carries TRBV12-3 or TRBV12-4 and TRBJ2-7, with 10 nucleotides matching TRBD2. The CDR3 is 13 residues long. V dropped 4 bases and J dropped 7; count of bases not matched to a gene: 4.

This clonotype was seen only a few times. The rearrangement uses TRBV24-1 and TRBJ1-5, with TRBD1 matching over 9 bases. There are 15 residues in the CDR3. Losses at the gene ends were 4 bases for V and 6 bases for J; bases not matched to a gene: 6. Germline assignment: CDR1 KGHDR and CDR2 SFDVKD. The CDR3 sequence is CATSEPGQGGQPQHF. Written as DNA, the CDR3 is TGTGCCACCAGTGAGCCGGGACAGGGTGGTCAGCCCCAGCATTTT.

This clonotype has only a few counts. The gene calls are TRBV29-1 and TRBJ1-2; D is ambiguous. CDR3 length equals 13 residues. Germline assignment: CDR1 SQVTM and CDR2 ANQGSEA. Trimming removed 6 bases from V and 4 bases from J, with 15 bases in between. DNA of the CDR3: TGCAGCGTGGGGAAGGGATCCGGCTATGGCTACACCTTC. Translating it yields CSVGKGSGYGYTF.

This clonotype was picked up one time. The chain combines TRBV29-1 with TRBJ1-1, with TRBD1 identical over 7 bases. This CDR3 spans 14 amino acids. Germline V gene lookup returns CDR1 SQVTM and CDR2 ANQGSEA. V lost 7 bases and J lost 1; bases outside the gene matches: 9. The DNA for the CDR3 is TGCAGCGCCGATAGGACAGGAGGGAACACTGAAGCTTTCTTT. Translated, it gives CSADRTGGNTEAFF. The full variable domain, its missing parts supplied by reference TRBV29-1 and TRBJ1-1, is SAVISQKPSRDICQRGTSLTIQCQVDSQVTMMFWYRQQPGQSLTLIATANQGSEATYESGFVIDKFPISRPNLTFSTLTVSNMSPEDSSIYLCSADRTGGNTEAFFGQGTRLTVV.

The chain employs TRBV29-1 and TRBJ1-2; the D is unclear. The germline V gene has CDR1 SQVTM and CDR2 ANQGSEA. The germline V and J ends were trimmed by 6 bases and 8 bases, with 16 bases remaining between them. The CDR3 is 12 residues long. Here the CDR3 DNA reads TGCAGCGTCTCGTACCCCAGTCGGGGCTACACCTTC. Its translation: CSVSYPSRGYTF.

This clonotype was observed many times. The chain couples TRBV7-2 to TRBJ2-7; D not certain. Per germline, CDR1 SGHTA and CDR2 FQGNSA. The V end lost 2 bases, the J end lost 1 base, and 9 bases lay between the germline ends. The CDR3 consists of 14 residues. CDR3 bases: TGTGCCAGCAGCTTATATGGCAGGTCCTACGAGCAGTACTTC. It is translated as CASSLYGRSYEQYF. Drawing the rest from reference TRBV7-2 and TRBJ2-7, the complete variable domain is GAGVSQSPSNKVTEKGKDVELRCDPISGHTALYWYRQSLGQGLEFLIYFQGNSAPDKSGLPSDRFSAERTGGSVSTLTIQRTQQEDSAVYLCASSLYGRSYEQYFGPGTRLTVT.

This clonotype has more than one count but fewer than ten. A much bigger clone sits one base away, suggesting this may be a read error. The chain carries TRBV7-2 and TRBJ2-7, with D perhaps matching TRBD1 (6 bases). Germline CDR1 and CDR2: SGHTA and FQGNSA. Trimming left V 5 bases short and J 3 bases short, with 17 bases between. This CDR3 spans 15 amino acids. This CDR3 reads CASSELFGTNYEQYF. CDR3 nucleotide sequence: TGTGCCAGCAGCGAACTCTTTGGGACAAACTACGAGCAGTACTTC.

This clonotype was seen a few times. The chain couples TRBV7-2 to TRBJ1-2, with unresolved D. The CDR3 totals 15 residues. The V and J ends lost 2 bases and 1 base respectively, with 11 bases between them. Germline V lookup: CDR1 SGHTA, CDR2 FQGNSA. CDR3 amino acids: CASSLSSGVNYGYTF. CDR3 nucleotide sequence: TGTGCCAGCAGCTTATCGAGCGGGGTTAACTATGGCTACACCTTC.

This clonotype was observed a handful of times. The chain recombines TRBV7-2 with TRBJ2-7; D might be TRBD1 (8 bases). The CDR3 has 15 amino acids. Trimming stripped 5 bases from V and 7 bases from J, with 21 bases between. Per the germline V gene, CDR1 is SGHTA and CDR2 is FQGNSA. The CDR3 coding sequence is TGTGCCAGCAGCGCCCACAGGGGGGGCCTAGGAGAGCAGTACTTC. It encodes CASSAHRGGLGEQYF.

This clonotype was seen only a few times. This chain uses TRBV20-1 with TRBJ1-4, with 7 positions matching TRBD1. The CDR3 runs to 14 residues. V was clipped by 5 bases and J by 2 bases; unmatched bases: 5. From germline, CDR1 is DFQATT and CDR2 SNEGSKA (reference sequence). CDR3 nucleotides: TGCAGTGCTTTTAACAGGGGTACTAATGAAAAACTGTTTTTT. Its protein product is CSAFNRGTNEKLFF.

This clonotype was found a few times. The chain has TRBV27 and TRBJ1-2, with D possibly TRBD1 on 5 matching bases. The CDR3 contains 13 residues. The germline CDR1 and CDR2 sequences are MNHEY and SMNVEV (reference sequence). The V gene lost 3 bases and the J gene lost 8 bases, with 13 bases spanning the gap. CDR3 coding DNA: TGTGCCAGCAGTTTTGACAGCTCGGGAGGCTACACCTTC. Translated: CASSFDSSGGYTF.

Remarks on this clonotype: A far larger clone is just one base off, so this is likely a read error. This rearrangement joins TRBV20-1 to TRBJ2-5; D gene unclear. Germline CDR1 DFQATT, CDR2 SNEGSKA (reference sequence). Between the trimmed V and J ends, which lost 7 bases and 5 bases, there was a span of 8 bases. This CDR3 is built from 10 residues. Here the CDR3 reads CSDRDETQYF. Written as DNA, the CDR3 is TGCAGTGACAGAGACGAGACCCAGTACTTC.

This clonotype has a handful of counts. The J gene is TRBJ1-2, the V gene TRBV12-3 or TRBV12-4, with TRBD1 identical over 9 bases. This CDR3 is built from 14 residues. The trim removed 5 bases at V and 11 bases at J, leaving 12 bases unmatched. CDR3: CASSPSGTGTPYTF. In nucleotides, the CDR3 is TGTGCCAGCAGTCCATCCGGGACAGGGACCCCGTACACCTTC.

The rearrangement joins TRBV29-1 to TRBJ2-1; 8 nucleotides align to TRBD2. After removal of 8 bases from V and 5 bases from J, the junction contained 11 bases not matched to a gene. This CDR3 region has 14 residues. The germline gives CDR1 SQVTM, CDR2 ANQGSEA. The CDR3 coding sequence is TGCAGCCTGTGGGGGGGGACTAGAAACAATGAGCAGTTCTTC. Its translation is CSLWGGTRNNEQFF.

V is TRBV3-1 and J is TRBJ2-7, with TRBD1 as a possible D gene (5 bases). The V end was cut by 2 bases, the J end by 4 bases, with 12 bases between. Germline-derived CDR1 and CDR2 are LGHDT and YNNKEL (reference sequence). This CDR3 is built from 14 residues. The CDR3 reads CASSQFDRPYEQYF. In nucleotides, the CDR3 is TGTGCCAGCAGCCAATTTGACAGACCATACGAGCAGTACTTC.

The chain combines TRBV13 with TRBJ2-1, with 9 nucleotides matching TRBD2. V lost 7 bases and J lost 8; bases outside the gene matches: 6. Germline V gene data show CDR1 as PRHDT and CDR2 as FYEKMQ (reference sequence). The CDR3 length is 13 residues. This CDR3 is CASTAGGGDEQFF. The CDR3 coding sequence is TGTGCCAGCACAGCGGGGGGCGGAGATGAGCAGTTCTTC.

V usage is TRBV2 and J usage is TRBJ1-5; D perhaps matches TRBD1 (6 bases). The CDR3 consists of 15 residues. V lost 5 bases, J lost 3 bases, and 14 bases lay in between. Germline values: CDR1 SNHLY, CDR2 FYNNEI. CDR3 sequence (DNA): TGTGCCAGCAGTCAACAGGGAAGTTACAATCAGCCCCAGCATTTT. Protein: CASSQQGSYNQPQHF.

This clonotype was counted ten times or more. CDR3 bases: TGTGCCAGCAGCGTCGGACATACGGGGTTCTATGGCTACACCTTC. The encoded protein is CASSVGHTGFYGYTF. V and J are TRBV9 and TRBJ1-2; weak D call: TRBD1 (5 bases). Per the germline V gene, CDR1 is SGDLS and CDR2 is YYNGEE. Deletions cut 2 bases from V and 4 bases from J, with 15 bases between. CDR3 size: 15 residues.

The sample holds a few counts of this clonotype. The chain is built from TRBV13 and TRBJ2-5; D is possibly TRBD2 (6 bases). V shed 3 bases and J shed 0 bases, with 11 bases lying between them. This CDR3 comprises 15 residues. Germline V gene data show CDR1 as PRHDT and CDR2 as FYEKMQ (reference sequence). CDR3: CASSFLSGNQETQYF. For the CDR3, the DNA is TGTGCCAGCAGCTTCCTTAGCGGCAACCAAGAGACCCAGTACTTC.

This clonotype was detected a few times. The chain is built from TRBV2 and TRBJ2-1; TRBD2 matches at 7 bases. V lost 5 bases to trimming and J lost 9 bases; unmatched junction nucleotides: 7. Germline lookup yields CDR1 SNHLY and CDR2 FYNNEI. The CDR3 is 13 residues long. The CDR3 region has the DNA TGTGCCAGCAGTACACTAGCGATCGGTGAGCAGTTCTTC. It encodes CASSTLAIGEQFF.

In its sample, this clonotype was seen a few times. V is TRBV5-5 and J is TRBJ1-1; D gene ambiguous. The CDR3 totals 12 residues. From germline, CDR1 is SGHKS and CDR2 YYEKEE (reference sequence). The ends were cut back, 4 bases at V and 5 bases at J, with 9 bases in the middle. CDR3 sequence: CASSRESTEAFF. The CDR3 DNA follows: TGTGCCAGCAGCAGGGAATCAACTGAAGCTTTCTTT.

This chain connects TRBV24-1 to TRBJ2-1; 8 bases map to TRBD1. The germline gives CDR1 KGHDR, CDR2 SFDVKD. Trimming took 6 bases from V and 8 from J; bases not matched to a gene: 14. This CDR3 contains 16 residues. The CDR3 is CATSSSVGRGQDEQFF. CDR3 nucleotides: TGTGCCACCAGTTCCTCGGTCGGCAGGGGGCAAGATGAGCAGTTCTTC.

The chain uses TRBV20-1 and TRBJ2-3; tentative D call: TRBD2 (6 bases). Looked up from germline, CDR1 is DFQATT and CDR2 is SNEGSKA (reference sequence). The CDR3 has 14 residues. The germline V and J ends were trimmed by 0 bases and 4 bases, with 11 bases remaining between them. CDR3 residues: CSARDPRDSDTQYF. In nucleotides, the CDR3 is TGCAGTGCTAGAGACCCCCGGGACTCAGATACGCAGTATTTT.

This clonotype was detected many times. The chain joins TRBV4-1 to TRBJ2-7; D gene unclear. Germline CDR1 MGHRA, CDR2 YSYEKL. This CDR3 is 16 amino acids long. V was trimmed by 1 base and J by 2 bases, leaving 15 bases between them. CDR3: CASSQGWQVSPYEQYF. In nucleotides, the CDR3 is TGCGCCAGCAGCCAAGGATGGCAGGTCTCTCCCTACGAGCAGTACTTC.

Remarks on this clonotype: A clone one base away is much larger, so this may be a read error. V and J are TRBV12-3 or TRBV12-4 and TRBJ2-4; 7 positions match TRBD2. The J call could be wrong; TRBJ2-7 is a better fit for the DNA end. The CDR3 contains 13 residues. CDR3 DNA: TGTGCCAACAGTTTTAGGGAGGGATACGAGCAGTACTTC. It translates to CANSFREGYEQYF.

In nucleotides, the CDR3 is TGTGCCATCATCGCGGAGGGATTTGGAAACACCATATATTTT. Protein product: CAIIAEGFGNTIYF. This chain connects TRBV10-3 to TRBJ1-3; D uncertain. There are 14 residues in the CDR3. Trimming took off 7 bases at V and 3 bases at J, with 13 bases between the two ends. Germline V gives CDR1 ENHRY, CDR2 SYGVKD.

This clonotype was picked up a small number of times. The CDR3 here is CSASLGGGVTDTQYF. The DNA for the CDR3 is TGCAGTGCTAGTTTGGGCGGCGGGGTCACAGATACGCAGTATTTT. V usage is TRBV20-1 and J usage is TRBJ2-3, with a weak D call TRBD2 (6 bases). Germline V gene data show CDR1 as DFQATT and CDR2 as SNEGSKA (reference sequence). Trimming removed 3 bases at V and 2 bases at J, with 15 bases between. CDR3 size: 15 residues.